In this sample, the clone carrying this T cell receptor beta chain turned up a few times. Its antigen is undetermined. This record comes from a study of radiation and T cells in renal cell carcinoma. Study-wide findings and caveats: Without pretreatment biopsies, baseline tumor clonotype presence was undetermined.

Time point indicated: blood 2 weeks post-SBRT. Treatment here: 15 Gy SBRT to primary tumor, nephrectomy 4 weeks later. Libraries were prepared by immunoSEQ multiplex PCR; TCRdb keeps only in-frame clonotypes and omits some of them. The sample shows roughly 130,000 clones, 88% of them seen only once. Germline V gene lookup returns CDR1 MRHNA and CDR2 SNTAGT. Trimming removed 4 bases at V and 6 bases at J, with 9 bases between. This CDR3 spans 13 amino acids. The clonotype comes from a woman aged 65 to 85 with renal cell carcinoma. Material: blood, obtained from a patient whose treatment included radiotherapy and nephrectomy. V and J are TRBV6-4 and TRBJ2-2; D not resolved. The CDR3: CASSGEFAGELFF. The CDR3 coding sequence is TGTGCCAGCAGTGGTGAATTCGCCGGGGAGCTGTTTTTT.